The sequence of this T cell receptor (beta chain) was determined in a study of T cell repertoires in cytomegalovirus infection (dated by TCRdb to between 2017 and 2020). About the study as a whole: Recently identified HLA-C-restricted CMV epitopes, whose presentation resists viral immunomodulation, were targeted by peptide stimulations together with well-studied HLA-B-restricted epitopes. Because public TCR beta signatures pointed to carriage of CMV infection together with the matching HLA type, the HLA type of each donor mattered for the analysis. On the study overall, not on this receptor specifically: Cumulative frequency of public TCR beta family members discriminated carriers of CMV infection plus the relevant HLA type in this cohort and an independent 352-donor cohort. In the ex vivo response, HLA-C-restricted CMV-specific TCR beta clonotypes were dominant, and in two of eight donors the single most frequent clonotype came from this HLA-C-restricted group.

Of note for this clonotype: No cognate antigen has been identified for it. No quality values exist for individual bases; no much larger clone is one base distant.

Reading from cysteine to phenylalanine, the CDR3 counts 17 amino acids. Left in the record is the CDR3 DNA by itself, 51 bases read in frame from the first base. The germline V gene encodes CDR1 LGHNT and CDR2 FRNRAP. V is reduced by 3 bases and J by 0 bases, leaving a spacing of 15 bases between them. Taken with the paper, the label for treatment or condition translates to: in vitro stimulation with specific CMV peptide epitopes to enrich CMV-specific T cells. The listed sequencing device is Illumina HiSeq 1500. TCRdb ran its own pipeline on the public reads, namely fastp trimming at Q25 and MiXCR clone calling, and kept in-frame beta chains. Entries that share a CDR3 protein sequence are merged under the most common genes and DNA. For this sample the table gives about 830,000 distinct CDR3 sequences, of which around a third were detected only once. Together, the top ten hold around 12% of the sample.

This chain joins TRBV12-5 to TRBJ2-1; the D segment cannot be called with confidence. The receptor comes from a human donor in good health (CMV status not recorded). Some clones in this sample may be carry-over from other donors' samples. The input for sequencing was cultured CD8+ T cells from PBMCs, taken from culture after CMV antigen stimulation. The CDR3 is CASGFVVDVRSYNEQFF. The sequenced DNA is TGTGCTAGTGGTTTCGTAGTGGACGTCCGCTCCTACAATGAGCAGTTCTTC.